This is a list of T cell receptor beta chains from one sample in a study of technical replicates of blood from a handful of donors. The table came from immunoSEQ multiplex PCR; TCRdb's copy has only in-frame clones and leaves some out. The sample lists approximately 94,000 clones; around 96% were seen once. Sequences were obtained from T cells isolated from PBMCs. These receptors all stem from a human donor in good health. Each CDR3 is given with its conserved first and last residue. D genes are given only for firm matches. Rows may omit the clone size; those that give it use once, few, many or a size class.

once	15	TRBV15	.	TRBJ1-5	TGTGCCACCAGCAGAGTCCCCAGTGATAATCAGCCCCAGCATTTT	CATSRVPSDNQPQHF
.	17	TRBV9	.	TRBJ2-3	TGTGCCAGCACCCAAGAGGGGGGGAGAACTCTCACAGATACGCAGTATTTT	CASTQEGGRTLTDTQYF
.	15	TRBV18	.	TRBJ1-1	TGTGCCAGCTCACCACGCCAGGGAATGAACACTGAAGCTTTCTTT	CASSPRQGMNTEAFF
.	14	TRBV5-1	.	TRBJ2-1	TGCGCCAGCAGCCTAGCGAGCTCCTACAATGAGCAGTTCTTC	CASSLASSYNEQFF
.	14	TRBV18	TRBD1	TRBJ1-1	TGTGCCAGCACGTCCCAGGGGGTGCACACTGAAGCTTTCTTT	CASTSQGVHTEAFF
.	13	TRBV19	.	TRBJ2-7	TGTGCCAGTAGATCACAGAACACCTACGAGCAGTACTTC	CASRSQNTYEQYF
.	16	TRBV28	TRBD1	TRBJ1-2	TGTGCCAGCAGTTTCGGACAGGGAGGTGGTTGGTATGGCTACACCTTC	CASSFGQGGGWYGYTF
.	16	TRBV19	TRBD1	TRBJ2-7	TGTGCCAGTAGTATGGGAGCCGGGACAGGGGGCAACGAGCAGTACTTC	CASSMGAGTGGNEQYF
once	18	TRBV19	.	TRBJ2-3	TGTGCCAGTAGTTTAAGCTTCGTGAGCGCCCTACTTCCAGATACGCAGTATTTT	CASSLSFVSALLPDTQYF
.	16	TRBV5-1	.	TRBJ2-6	TGCGCCAGCAGCATAGAAGGGGGTTCTGGGGCCAACGTCCTGACTTTC	CASSIEGGSGANVLTF
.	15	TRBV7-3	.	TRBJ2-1	TGTGCCAGCAGCTTAGCGTTTAGCTCCTACAATGAGCAGTTCTTC	CASSLAFSSYNEQFF
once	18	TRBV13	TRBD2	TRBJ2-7	TGTGCCAGCAGCCTAAGACTAGCGGGAGGACTGAGAACCTACGAGCAGTACTTC	CASSLRLAGGLRTYEQYF
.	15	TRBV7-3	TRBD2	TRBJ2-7	TGTGCCAGCAGCTTATGGACTAGCGGTACCTACGAGCAGTACTTC	CASSLWTSGTYEQYF
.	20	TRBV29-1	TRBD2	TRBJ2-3	TGCAGCGTTGTGGGTCCGGGACTAGCGGGAGGTGGGCTTAGCACAGATACGCAGTATTTT	CSVVGPGLAGGGLSTDTQYF
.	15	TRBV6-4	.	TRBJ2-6	TGTGCCAGCAGTGAGAGAGAGGGTGGGGCCAACGTCCTGACTTTC	CASSEREGGANVLTF
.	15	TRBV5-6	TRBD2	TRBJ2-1	TGTGCCAGCAGCTTCCGACTAGCGGGGACCAATGAGCAGTTCTTC	CASSFRLAGTNEQFF
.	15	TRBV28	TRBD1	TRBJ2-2	TGTGCCAGCAGGGAAGGGGGCGCTTACACCGGGGAGCTGTTTTTT	CASREGGAYTGELFF
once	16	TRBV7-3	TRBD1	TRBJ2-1	TGTGCCAGCAGCCCACAAGGACAGGGACCCTACAATGAGCAGTTCTTC	CASSPQGQGPYNEQFF
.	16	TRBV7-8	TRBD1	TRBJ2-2	TGTGCCAGCAGCTACGACGGGACAGTCACTACCGGGGAGCTGTTTTTT	CASSYDGTVTTGELFF
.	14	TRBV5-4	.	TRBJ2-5	TGTGCCAGCAGCCGAACAGGGAACCAAGAGACCCAGTACTTC	CASSRTGNQETQYF
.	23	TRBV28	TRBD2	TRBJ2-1	TGTGCCAGCAGTTTGCCGGAAGGACTAGCGTCCCTCGGGGGCTCGATTCGGTCGGATGAGCAGTTCTTC	CASSLPEGLASLGGSIRSDEQFF
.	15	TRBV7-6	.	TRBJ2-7	TGTGCCAGCAGCTTAAGGGCCGACAGAGCCTACGAGCAGTACTTC	CASSLRADRAYEQYF
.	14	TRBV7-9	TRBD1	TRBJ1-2	TGTGCCAGCAGCTTTACCGGGACAGCCAGTGGCTACACCTTC	CASSFTGTASGYTF
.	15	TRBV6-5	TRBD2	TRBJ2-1	TGTGCCAGCAGTTATTGGACTAGCGGGAGCAATGAGCAGTTCTTC	CASSYWTSGSNEQFF
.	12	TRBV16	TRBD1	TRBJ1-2	TGTGCCAGCAGCCAAGGGACAGCTGGCTACACCTTC	CASSQGTAGYTF
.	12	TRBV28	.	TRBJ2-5	TGTGCCAGCAGTTTCCAGGGAGAGACCCAGTACTTC	CASSFQGETQYF
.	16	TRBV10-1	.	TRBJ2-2	TGCGCCAGCAGAGGGGGGGAGGGGACGCACACCGGGGAGCTGTTTTTT	CASRGGEGTHTGELFF
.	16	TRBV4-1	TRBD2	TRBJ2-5	TGCGCCAGCAGCCGCGCACTAGCGGGAGCTCTAGAGACCCAGTACTTC	CASSRALAGALETQYF
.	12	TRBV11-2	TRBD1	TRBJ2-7	TGTGCCAGCAGTACGACAGGGTTCGAGCAGTACTTC	CASSTTGFEQYF
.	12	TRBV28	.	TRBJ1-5	TGTGCCAGCAGTTTCGGTCGTCAGCCCCAGCATTTT	CASSFGRQPQHF
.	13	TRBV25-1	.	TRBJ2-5	TGTGCCAGCACCCCAGCGGAGGGGGAGACCCAGTACTTC	CASTPAEGETQYF
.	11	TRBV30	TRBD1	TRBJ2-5	TGTGCCGGTCGACAGGGACGCACCCAGTACTTC	CAGRQGRTQYF
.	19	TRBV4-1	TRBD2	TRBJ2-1	TGCGCCAGCAGCCGCCTCCCAGCGACAACCCCGGGACTAGGGGATGAGCAGTTCTTC	CASSRLPATTPGLGDEQFF
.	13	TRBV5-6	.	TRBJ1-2	TGTGCCAGCAGCTTGGGCGGGACCTATGGCTACACCTTC	CASSLGGTYGYTF
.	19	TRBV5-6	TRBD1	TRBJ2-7	TGTGCCAGCAGCATCATTGAATCCGGGACAGGGGCTCTAGCGCCCAAGCAGTACTTC	CASSIIESGTGALAPKQYF
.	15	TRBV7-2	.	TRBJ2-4	TGTGCCAGCAGCCCCGAGGGGGGGCCTAAAAACATTCAGTACTTC	CASSPEGGPKNIQYF
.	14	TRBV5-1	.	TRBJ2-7	TGCGCCAGCAGCTTGTTTTTCCAATCGGGAGAGCAGTACTTC	CASSLFFQSGEQYF
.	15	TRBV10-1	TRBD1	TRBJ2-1	TGCGCCAGCAGTGAAGCTGGACAGGAGATTGATGAGCAGTTCTTC	CASSEAGQEIDEQFF
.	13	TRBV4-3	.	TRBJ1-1	TGCGCCAGCAGCTACTTCCTGAACACTGAAGCTTTCTTT	CASSYFLNTEAFF
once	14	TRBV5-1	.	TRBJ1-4	TGCGCCAGCAGCCTTGGACTTACTAATGAAAAACTGTTTTTT	CASSLGLTNEKLFF
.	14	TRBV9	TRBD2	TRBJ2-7	TGTGCCAGCAGCGTCTCCGGGACTAGCCACGAGCAGTACTTC	CASSVSGTSHEQYF
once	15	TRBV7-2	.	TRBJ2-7	TGTGCCAGCAGCTTAGTGGGGACTGGTTCCTACGAGCAGTACTTC	CASSLVGTGSYEQYF
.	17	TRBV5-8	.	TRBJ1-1	TGTGCCAGCAGCCAGCATAAGAGAGAGGCAGAAGACTTTGACGCTTTCTTT	CASSQHKREAEDFDAFF
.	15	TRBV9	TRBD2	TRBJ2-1	TGTGCCAGCAGCGTAGAAGCGGGAGCCTACAATGAGCAGTTCTTC	CASSVEAGAYNEQFF
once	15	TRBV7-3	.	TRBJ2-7	TGTGCCAGCAGCCCCGTGGGTGCTAGCTGGCACGAGCAGTACTTC	CASSPVGASWHEQYF
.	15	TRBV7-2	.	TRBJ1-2	TGTGCCAGCAGCGAGTCGGACAGCCTTAACTATGGCTACACCTTC	CASSESDSLNYGYTF
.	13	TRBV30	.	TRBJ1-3	TGTGCCTGGAATCGCCAGGTTTGGAACACCATATATTTT	CAWNRQVWNTIYF
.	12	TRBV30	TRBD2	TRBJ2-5	TGTGCCTCCCGGACTAGTTGGGAGACCCAGTACTTC	CASRTSWETQYF
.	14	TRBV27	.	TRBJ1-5	TGTGCCAGCAGTCCCGGTGGGCCTCGCGACACGCAGCATTTT	CASSPGGPRDTQHF
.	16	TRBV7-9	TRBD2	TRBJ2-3	TGTGCCAGCAGCTCCCGACTAGCGGGGGGCACAGATACGCAGTATTTT	CASSSRLAGGTDTQYF
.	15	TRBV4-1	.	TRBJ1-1	TGCGCCAGCAGCCAAGATCCCGGGGAAGGGATTGAAGCTTTCTTT	CASSQDPGEGIEAFF
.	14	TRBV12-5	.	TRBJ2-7	TGTGCTAGTGGTTTGGACTCTCACCCTTACGAGCAGTACTTC	CASGLDSHPYEQYF
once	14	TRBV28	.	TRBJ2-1	TGTGCCACCCTCCCTCTGGGGAGGAACAATGAGCAGTTCTTC	CATLPLGRNNEQFF
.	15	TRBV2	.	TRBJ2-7	TGTGCCAGCAGTGAAGTCCTAGTCGTAAAAGACGAGCAGTACTTC	CASSEVLVVKDEQYF
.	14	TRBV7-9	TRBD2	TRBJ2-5	TGTGCCAGCAGCTTAGAAGGACTAGGAGAGACCCAGTACTTC	CASSLEGLGETQYF
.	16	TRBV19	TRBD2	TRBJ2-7	TGTGCCAGTACTACTCGGTCTAGCGGGAGGCTTTACGAGCAGTACTTC	CASTTRSSGRLYEQYF